These T cell receptor beta chains were read from a single sample in a study of blood T cell repertoires in COVID-19. The method was immunoSEQ multiplex PCR; TCRdb's version includes in-frame clones alone and lacks a portion of them. This table holds about 210,000 clones, around 87% found once. Material: PBMCs or T cells enriched from blood (not recorded which). Every receptor here comes from a man aged 30 to 45 in a cohort exposed to, infected with or recovered from COVID-19 (not recorded which). CDR3s include the opening cysteine and the closing phenylalanine or tryptophan. The D gene is left open where the match is weak. Size values are once, few and many counts, or a class for expanded clones, and some rows have none.

>TRBJ1-5|few|NA|TRBV5-6
CASSSYQEPQHF
TGTGCCAGCAGCTCGTATCAGGAGCCCCAGCATTTT
>TRBJ2-2|NA|NA|TRBV9
CASSVWALGSELFF
TGTGCCAGCAGCGTGTGGGCTTTGGGTTCGGAACTGTTTTTT
>TRBJ1-1|NA|TRBD1|TRBV7-6
CASSPAGQMNTEAFF
TGTGCCAGCAGCCCCGCGGGACAGATGAACACTGAAGCTTTCTTT
>TRBJ1-6|few|NA|TRBV4-1
CASNLRGSSYNSPLHF
TGCGCCAGCAACCTTCGGGGAAGCTCCTATAATTCACCCCTCCACTTT
>TRBJ2-5|NA|TRBD2|TRBV10-3
CAISVGLAGEQESQYF
TGTGCCATCAGTGTGGGACTAGCGGGGGAACAAGAGTCCCAGTACTTC
>TRBJ1-5|NA|NA|TRBV27
CASSLGLQVGQPQHF
TGTGCCAGCAGTTTAGGACTCCAGGTCGGTCAGCCCCAGCATTTT
>TRBJ2-1|NA|TRBD1|TRBV5-5
CASSRDRGTYNEQFF
TGTGCCAGCAGCCGGGACAGGGGTACCTACAATGAGCAGTTCTTC
>TRBJ2-1|NA|TRBD1|TRBV18
CASSPEQGAYNEQFF
TGTGCCAGCTCACCAGAACAGGGGGCCTACAATGAGCAGTTCTTC
>TRBJ2-1|NA|NA|TRBV2
CATSFGTLSNEQFF
TGTGCCACCTCTTTTGGCACGTTGTCCAATGAGCAGTTCTTC
>TRBJ1-3|NA|NA|TRBV5-6
CASSSKTIRDWYSGNTIYF
TGTGCCAGCAGCTCTAAGACAATCCGGGACTGGTACTCTGGAAACACCATATATTTT
>TRBJ2-1|NA|TRBD2|TRBV2
CASSEARVAGYNEQFF
TGTGCCAGCAGTGAAGCCAGGGTAGCGGGATACAATGAGCAGTTCTTC
>TRBJ1-2|NA|TRBD1|TRBV9
CASSITPGTAADRTF
TGTGCCAGCAGCATAACTCCCGGGACAGCCGCCGATCGGACCTTC
>TRBJ1-2|NA|NA|TRBV11-2
CASSPSVSPGYTF
TGTGCCAGCAGCCCCTCGGTGTCCCCCGGCTACACCTTC
>TRBJ2-7|NA|TRBD2|TRBV4-3
CASSQVAGTSYEQYF
TGCGCCAGCAGCCAAGTAGCGGGAACCTCCTACGAGCAGTACTTC
>TRBJ2-5|NA|TRBD1|TRBV27
CASQGTDLSGTQYF
TGTGCCAGCCAGGGGACAGACTTAAGTGGGACCCAGTACTTC
>TRBJ2-3|few|NA|TRBV29-1
CSVVREHTQYF
TGCAGCGTTGTTAGGGAGCATACGCAGTATTTT
>TRBJ2-5|NA|NA|TRBV28
CASSFISQGGTQYF
TGTGCCAGCAGTTTTATCTCGCAGGGTGGGACCCAGTACTTC
>TRBJ1-2|once|NA|TRBV25-1
CASSGYFGGTYGYTF
TGTGCCAGCAGTGGTTACTTTGGAGGGACCTATGGCTACACCTTC
>TRBJ2-1|NA|TRBD2|TRBV5-1
CASSVSLAGESYNEQFF
TGCGCCAGCAGCGTCTCACTAGCGGGAGAAAGCTACAATGAGCAGTTCTTC
>TRBJ1-5|once|NA|TRBV7-9
CASSELPGPQHF
TGTGCCAGCAGCGAACTCCCAGGGCCCCAGCATTTT
>TRBJ1-4|NA|NA|TRBV28
CASSFTRNNEKLFF
TGTGCCAGCAGTTTTACGAGGAACAATGAAAAACTGTTTTTT
>TRBJ1-1|NA|TRBD1|TRBV14
CASSRLTGSATEAFF
TGTGCCAGCAGCCGGCTGACAGGGAGTGCCACTGAAGCTTTCTTT